This T cell receptor beta chain originates from a study of blood T cell repertoires in COVID-19. Profiling relied on immunoSEQ multiplex PCR, and the TCRdb table lists in-frame clones only, not all of them. Of under 200,000 clones listed, 86% were seen once; the top ten hold about 0.81%. The CDR3 spans 14 residues. Trimming stripped 4 bases from V and 4 bases from J, with 13 bases between. In germline, CDR1 is MNHEY, CDR2 SVGEGT. The sequenced material came from peripheral blood. The TCR was taken from a woman between 70 and 85 years old with acute or convalescent COVID-19. The genes are TRBV6-2 or TRBV6-3 and TRBJ1-1; unclear D gene. CDR3 sequence reads: CASSWEGRSTEAFF. The CDR3 DNA follows: TGTGCCAGCAGTTGGGAGGGTCGGTCCACTGAAGCTTTCTTT.